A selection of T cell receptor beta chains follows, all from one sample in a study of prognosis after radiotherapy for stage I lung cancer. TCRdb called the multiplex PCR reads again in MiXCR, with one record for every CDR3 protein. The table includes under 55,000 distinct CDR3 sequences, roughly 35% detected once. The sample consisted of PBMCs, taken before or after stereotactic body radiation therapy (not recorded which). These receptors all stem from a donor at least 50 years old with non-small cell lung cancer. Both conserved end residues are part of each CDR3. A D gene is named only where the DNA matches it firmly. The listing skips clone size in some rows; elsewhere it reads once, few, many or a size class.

DNA: TGTGCCAGTAGTATGGACAGGAACACTGAAGCTTTCTTT
CDR3: CASSMDRNTEAFF
size: many
J: TRBJ1-1
V: TRBV19
D: NA

DNA: TGCAGTGCTAGAGGTCGGCTAGAGGACCTATTCGGGGAGCAGTACTTC
CDR3: CSARGRLEDLFGEQYF
size: NA
J: TRBJ2-7
V: TRBV20-1
D: NA

DNA: TGCGCCAGCAGCTCCCCAGGACGGTCCTACAATGAGCAGTTCTTC
CDR3: CASSSPGRSYNEQFF
size: many
J: TRBJ2-1
V: TRBV5-1
D: NA

DNA: TGTGCCAGCAGCTCCTCCGGAGGGGGCGGCTACGAGCAGTACTTC
CDR3: CASSSSGGGGYEQYF
size: NA
J: TRBJ2-7
V: TRBV7-6
D: NA

DNA: TGTGCCAGCAGTAAAGTACTAGCGGGAGTCTACGAGCAGTTCTTC
CDR3: CASSKVLAGVYEQFF
size: NA
J: TRBJ2-1
V: TRBV7-2
D: TRBD2

DNA: TGCGCCAGCAGCTCTACCCTAGATGCACAGCAGTTCTTC
CDR3: CASSSTLDAQQFF
size: once
J: TRBJ2-1
V: TRBV5-1
D: NA

DNA: TGTGCCAGCAGTTTTGGGTCCTTAAAAACTGAAGCTTTCTTT
CDR3: CASSFGSLKTEAFF
size: many
J: TRBJ1-1
V: TRBV28
D: NA

DNA: TGTGCCAGCAGCCATGGGCCAGTAATTAATGAAAAACTGTTTTTT
CDR3: CASSHGPVINEKLFF
size: many
J: TRBJ1-4
V: TRBV4-2
D: NA

DNA: TGTGCCAGCAGCTTAGTAGGACTAGCCACAGATACGCAGTATTTT
CDR3: CASSLVGLATDTQYF
size: NA
J: TRBJ2-3
V: TRBV7-9
D: TRBD2

DNA: TGTGCCACCAGCAGTCCTGACGGACTAGCGGGTTACAATGAGCAGTTCTTC
CDR3: CATSSPDGLAGYNEQFF
size: NA
J: TRBJ2-1
V: TRBV15
D: TRBD2

DNA: TGTGCCAGCAGCTTAGATGGAGGGGGCGTTGATACGCAGTATTTT
CDR3: CASSLDGGGVDTQYF
size: NA
J: TRBJ2-3
V: TRBV11-2
D: NA

DNA: TGTGCCAGCAGTGAAGGCAGGGTTGGAAACACCATATATTTT
CDR3: CASSEGRVGNTIYF
size: many
J: TRBJ1-3
V: TRBV28
D: NA

DNA: TGTGCCAGCAGCTTGGTTGGAGTCAGTAATGGCTACACCTTC
CDR3: CASSLVGVSNGYTF
size: many
J: TRBJ1-2
V: TRBV5-4
D: NA

DNA: TGTGCCATCAGGGGTATGATTTCACCCCTCCACTTT
CDR3: CAIRGMISPLHF
size: many
J: TRBJ1-6
V: TRBV10-3
D: NA

DNA: TGTGCCAGCAGCCGCCGAACAGCAAGGACCGGGGAGCTGTTTTTT
CDR3: CASSRRTARTGELFF
size: once
J: TRBJ2-2
V: TRBV11-3
D: NA

DNA: TGTGCCAGTAGTAGCGATGGGCGGTCGAGCTCCTACGAGCAGTACTTC
CDR3: CASSSDGRSSSYEQYF
size: many
J: TRBJ2-7
V: TRBV19
D: NA

DNA: TGTGCCAGCAGGGATTGGGCGGGGGGGATCTACGAGCAGTACTTC
CDR3: CASRDWAGGIYEQYF
size: NA
J: TRBJ2-7
V: TRBV5-6
D: TRBD2

DNA: TGTGCCAGCGGCCCCCCCGGGACGCACCAGCAGTTCTTC
CDR3: CASGPPGTHQQFF
size: many
J: TRBJ2-1
V: TRBV6-2/TRBV6-3
D: NA

DNA: TGTGCCACCGCCGACGGAGACACTGAAGCTTTCTTT
CDR3: CATADGDTEAFF
size: few
J: TRBJ1-1
V: TRBV7-9
D: NA

DNA: TGTGCCAGCAGTTTACGGGGCCTGGAGACCCAGTACTTC
CDR3: CASSLRGLETQYF
size: few
J: TRBJ2-5
V: TRBV28
D: NA

DNA: TGTGCCAGCTCGCACGGTGGAGGCTACGAGCAGTACTTC
CDR3: CASSHGGGYEQYF
size: many
J: TRBJ2-7
V: TRBV18
D: NA

DNA: TGCAGTGCTAGAGATGGGAGACTAGCGGGAGGGCAGACCGGGGAGCTGTTTTTT
CDR3: CSARDGRLAGGQTGELFF
size: many
J: TRBJ2-2
V: TRBV20-1
D: TRBD2

DNA: TGTGCCAGCTCACCAGAGAGCCGCCGTAATGAAAAACTGTTTTTT
CDR3: CASSPESRRNEKLFF
size: many
J: TRBJ1-4
V: TRBV18
D: NA

DNA: TGCGCCAGCAGCTTAATGACGGGACACACATACGAGCAGTACTTC
CDR3: CASSLMTGHTYEQYF
size: many
J: TRBJ2-7
V: TRBV5-1
D: NA

DNA: TGTGCCAGCAGTCAGACAGGGAGCTACGAGCAGTACTTC
CDR3: CASSQTGSYEQYF
size: NA
J: TRBJ2-7
V: TRBV6-1
D: TRBD1

DNA: TGTGCCGCCAACCGTACCCCCGAAGTCGAGCAGTACTTC
CDR3: CAANRTPEVEQYF
size: NA
J: TRBJ2-7
V: TRBV10-3
D: NA

DNA: TGTGCCAGCAGCCTTATGACGGGGAACACTGAAGCTTTCTTT
CDR3: CASSLMTGNTEAFF
size: many
J: TRBJ1-1
V: TRBV28
D: NA

DNA: TGTGCCAGCAGCGTAGCCGACGGGGGGGACCAGTACTTC
CDR3: CASSVADGGDQYF
size: many
J: TRBJ2-5
V: TRBV9
D: TRBD2

DNA: TGTGCCACCAGTGACAATCTAGCGGAGACCCAAGAGACCCAGTACTTC
CDR3: CATSDNLAETQETQYF
size: many
J: TRBJ2-5
V: TRBV24-1
D: TRBD2

DNA: TGTGCCAGCAGCTTAGGCATAGCGGGAGAGACAGATACGCAGTATTTT
CDR3: CASSLGIAGETDTQYF
size: many
J: TRBJ2-3
V: TRBV7-2
D: TRBD2

DNA: TGTGCCAGCAGCTTAGGAGGGGCGGACCCTGTCTCACCCCTCCACTTT
CDR3: CASSLGGADPVSPLHF
size: many
J: TRBJ1-6
V: TRBV11-3
D: NA

DNA: TGTGCCAGTCGCTACCTATCCTGTCGGGGGGGCTCCTACGAGCAGTACTTC
CDR3: CASRYLSCRGGSYEQYF
size: NA
J: TRBJ2-7
V: TRBV7-2
D: TRBD2

DNA: TGTGCCAGCAGCCTCGGACAGGGGGCAAACACCGGGGAGCTGTTTTTT
CDR3: CASSLGQGANTGELFF
size: many
J: TRBJ2-2
V: TRBV12-3/TRBV12-4
D: TRBD1

DNA: TGCGCCAGCATCCAAGTGGCTGTGTCGGGGGCCAATGAGCAGTTCTTC
CDR3: CASIQVAVSGANEQFF
size: NA
J: TRBJ2-1
V: TRBV4-3
D: NA

DNA: TGTGCCAGCAGTGACCCCGGGACCACAGATACGCAGTATTTT
CDR3: CASSDPGTTDTQYF
size: few
J: TRBJ2-3
V: TRBV28
D: NA

DNA: TGTGCCAGCAGCGCCTCGGGACAGGGGCGCTATGGCTACACCTTC
CDR3: CASSASGQGRYGYTF
size: many
J: TRBJ1-2
V: TRBV9
D: TRBD1

DNA: TGTGCCAGCAGTCCAAGAGACAGGGTAGCAGAGACCCAGTACTTC
CDR3: CASSPRDRVAETQYF
size: many
J: TRBJ2-5
V: TRBV6-1
D: TRBD1

DNA: TGTGCCAGCAGCCCCTCGGGGGGAATGAGAGCTTTCTTT
CDR3: CASSPSGGMRAFF
size: many
J: TRBJ1-1
V: TRBV12-3/TRBV12-4
D: NA

DNA: TGTGCCAGCAGTGGCGCTTCGAACACCGGGGAGCTGTTTTTT
CDR3: CASSGASNTGELFF
size: many
J: TRBJ2-2
V: TRBV5-5
D: NA

DNA: TGTGCCAGCAGTTCCCTCCTTGGCAGGGCGCACTTC
CDR3: CASSSLLGRAHF
size: many
J: TRBJ2-7
V: TRBV28
D: NA

DNA: TGTGCCAGCAGCGGGACTAGCGGGAGGAAGGCCTCCTACGAGCAGTACTTC
CDR3: CASSGTSGRKASYEQYF
size: many
J: TRBJ2-7
V: TRBV2
D: TRBD2

DNA: TGCAGTGCAAGGGACTATTCAGATTACGAGCAGTACTTC
CDR3: CSARDYSDYEQYF
size: many
J: TRBJ2-7
V: TRBV20-1
D: TRBD2